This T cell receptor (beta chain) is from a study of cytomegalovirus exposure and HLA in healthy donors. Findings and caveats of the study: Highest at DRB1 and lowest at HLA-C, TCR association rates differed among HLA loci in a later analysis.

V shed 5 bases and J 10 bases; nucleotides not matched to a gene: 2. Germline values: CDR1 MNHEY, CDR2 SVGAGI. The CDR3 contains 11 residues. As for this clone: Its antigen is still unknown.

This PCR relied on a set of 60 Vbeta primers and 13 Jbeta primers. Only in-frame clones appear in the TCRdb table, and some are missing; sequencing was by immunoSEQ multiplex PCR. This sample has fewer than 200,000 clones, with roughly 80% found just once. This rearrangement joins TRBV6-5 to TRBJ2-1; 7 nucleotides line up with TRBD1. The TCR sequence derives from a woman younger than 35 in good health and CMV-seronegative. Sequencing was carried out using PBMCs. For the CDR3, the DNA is TGTGCCAGCAGTAGGGACAGAGAGCAGTTCTTC. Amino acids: CASSRDREQFF.